The clone carrying this T cell receptor (beta chain) was recorded a few times. Method: immunoSEQ multiplex PCR; TCRdb's copy keeps in-frame clones and lacks some. The data contain fewer than 70,000 clones, approximately 86% of them singletons. The sample is drawn from a study of technical replicates of blood from a few donors. The receptor was derived from a human donor in good health. Some clones in this sample may be carry-over from other donors' samples. Sequencing input: PBMCs.

This chain's CDR3 is CASSYPLQGAEGYTF. CDR3 in DNA: TGTGCCAGCAGCTACCCTCTACAGGGGGCGGAAGGCTACACCTTC. This sequence joins TRBV7-9 and TRBJ1-2, with 9 bases aligning to TRBD1. The CDR3 runs to 15 residues. Trimming cost V 4 bases and J 8 bases; bases outside gene matches: 11. The germline gives CDR1 SEHNR, CDR2 FQNEAQ (reference sequence).